This T cell receptor (beta chain) stems from a study of molecular identifiers for immune sequencing clone quantification. V was cut by 4 bases and J by 1 base, with 13 bases left in between. The CDR3 spans 15 residues. Looked up from germline, CDR1 is SGHDN and CDR2 is FVKESK. From roughly 21,000 to 960,000 sorted cells, naive CD8 libraries were generated with 10%, 30% or 50% RNA. This clonotype was detected only a few times. TCRdb reprocessed the PCR reads with MiXCR, giving one entry per CDR3 protein. The data contain hundreds of thousands of distinct CDR3 sequences, roughly 25% of them singletons. The receptor comes from a human donor in good health. Some libraries in this study had Jurkat cell RNA spiked in. The sample comprised naive CD8+ T cells from blood, with Jurkat cell RNA spiked in. Subset specified: FACS-sorted CD8+CD4-CCR7+CD45RA+ naive T cells. The chain employs TRBV14 and TRBJ2-5; D is perhaps TRBD1 (5 bases). The CDR3 nucleotides are TGTGCCAGCAGCCCCATAGACAGAACCCAAGAGACCCAGTACTTC. Its protein is CASSPIDRTQETQYF.